This TCR beta chain was captured by sequencing in a study of blood T cell repertoires in COVID-19. Here immunoSEQ multiplex PCR was the method, and the copy in TCRdb shows in-frame clones only, minus some. This sample has fewer than 200,000 clones; approximately 80% occur once, and the top ten carry more than 3.5%. The CDR3 covers 15 residues. V lost 2 bases to trimming and J lost 4 bases; unmatched junction nucleotides: 3. Germline V gene data show CDR1 as SGHTA and CDR2 as FQGNSA. The sequence was obtained from a woman aged 80 or older with acute or convalescent COVID-19. V gene TRBV7-2 combines with J gene TRBJ2-3, with 10 bases aligning to TRBD2. Sequencing was carried out using peripheral blood. In DNA, the CDR3 is TGTGCCAGCAGCTTACGAGCGGGGGGGCCAGATACGCAGTATTTT. It codes for CASSLRAGGPDTQYF.